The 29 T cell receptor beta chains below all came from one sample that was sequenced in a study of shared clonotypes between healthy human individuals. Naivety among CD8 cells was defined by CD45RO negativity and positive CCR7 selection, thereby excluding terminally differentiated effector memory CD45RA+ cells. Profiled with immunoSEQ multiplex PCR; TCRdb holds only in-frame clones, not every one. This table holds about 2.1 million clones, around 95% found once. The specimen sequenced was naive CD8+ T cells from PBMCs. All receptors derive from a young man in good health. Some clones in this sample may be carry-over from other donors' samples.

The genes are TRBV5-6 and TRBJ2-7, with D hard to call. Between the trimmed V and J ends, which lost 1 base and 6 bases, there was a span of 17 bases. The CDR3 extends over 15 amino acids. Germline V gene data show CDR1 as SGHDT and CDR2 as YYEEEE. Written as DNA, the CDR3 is TGTGCCAGCAGCTTGTCTGGTATCCCCCCACCCGAGCAGTACTTC. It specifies CASSLSGIPPPEQYF.

In nucleotides, the CDR3 is TGTGCCAGCAAAACAGGGGACTCAAGCAATCAGCCCCAGCATTTT. Its protein is CASKTGDSSNQPQHF. The chain is built from TRBV2 and TRBJ1-5; 7 bases line up with TRBD1. This CDR3 region has 15 residues. V was pared by 7 bases and J by 1 base, with 7 bases of the junction left unmatched. The V gene's germline CDR1 is SNHLY and CDR2 FYNNEI. Together with reference TRBV2 and TRBJ1-5, the CDR3 gives the full variable domain: EPEVTQTPSHQVTQMGQEVILRCVPISNHLYFYWYRQILGQKVEFLVSFYNNEISEKSEIFDDQFSVERPDGSNFTLKIRSTKLEDSAMYFCASKTGDSSNQPQHFGDGTRLSIL.

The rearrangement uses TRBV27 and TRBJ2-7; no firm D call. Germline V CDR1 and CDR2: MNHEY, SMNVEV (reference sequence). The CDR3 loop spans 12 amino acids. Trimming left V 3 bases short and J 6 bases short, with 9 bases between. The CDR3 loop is CASSFPGSEQYF. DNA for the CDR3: TGTGCCAGCAGTTTCCCTGGGTCCGAGCAGTACTTC.

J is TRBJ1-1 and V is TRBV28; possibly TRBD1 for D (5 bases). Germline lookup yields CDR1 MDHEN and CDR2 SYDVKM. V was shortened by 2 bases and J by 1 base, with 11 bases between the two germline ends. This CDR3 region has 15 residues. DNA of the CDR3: TGTGCCAGCAGTTTACTAGGGGTGAAGAACACTGAAGCTTTCTTT. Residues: CASSLLGVKNTEAFF.

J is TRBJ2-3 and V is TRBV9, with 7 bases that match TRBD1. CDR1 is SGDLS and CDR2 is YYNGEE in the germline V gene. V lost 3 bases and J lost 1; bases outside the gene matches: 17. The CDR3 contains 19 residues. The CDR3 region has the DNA TGTGCCAGCAGCGGTAGCTCATCCCCCGCCGGGACAGGCACAGATACGCAGTATTTT. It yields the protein CASSGSSSPAGTGTDTQYF.

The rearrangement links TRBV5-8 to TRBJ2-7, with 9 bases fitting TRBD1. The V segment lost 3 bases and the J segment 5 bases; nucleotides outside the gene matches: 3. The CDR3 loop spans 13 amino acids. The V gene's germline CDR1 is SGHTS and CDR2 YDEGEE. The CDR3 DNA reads TGTGCCAGCAGCTGGGACAGGGTGAACGAGCAGTACTTC. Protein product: CASSWDRVNEQYF.

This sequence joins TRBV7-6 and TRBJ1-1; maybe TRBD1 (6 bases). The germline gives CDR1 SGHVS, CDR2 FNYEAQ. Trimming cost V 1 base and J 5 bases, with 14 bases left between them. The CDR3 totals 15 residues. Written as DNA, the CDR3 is TGTGCCAGCAGCTTAGGTGGGGGGCCGGGGACTGAAGCTTTCTTT. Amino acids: CASSLGGGPGTEAFF.

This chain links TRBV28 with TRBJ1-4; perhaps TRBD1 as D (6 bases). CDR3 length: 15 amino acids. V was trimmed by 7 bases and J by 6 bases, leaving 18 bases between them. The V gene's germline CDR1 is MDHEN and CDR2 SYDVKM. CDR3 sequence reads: CASTLQAGEDEKLFF. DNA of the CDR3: TGTGCCAGCACCCTCCAGGCAGGGGAAGATGAAAAACTGTTTTTT.

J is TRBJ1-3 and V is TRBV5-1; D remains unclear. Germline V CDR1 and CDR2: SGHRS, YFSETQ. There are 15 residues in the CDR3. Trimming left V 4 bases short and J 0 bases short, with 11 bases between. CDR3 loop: CASSSGIPSGNTIYF. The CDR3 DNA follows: TGCGCCAGCAGCAGCGGGATTCCCTCTGGAAACACCATATATTTT.

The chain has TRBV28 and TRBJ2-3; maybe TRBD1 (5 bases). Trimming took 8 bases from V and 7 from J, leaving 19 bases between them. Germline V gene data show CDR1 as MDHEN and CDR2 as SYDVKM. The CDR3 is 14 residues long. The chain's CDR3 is CASGILTQGHTQYF. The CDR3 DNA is TGTGCCAGCGGGATCCTAACCCAGGGCCATACGCAGTATTTT.

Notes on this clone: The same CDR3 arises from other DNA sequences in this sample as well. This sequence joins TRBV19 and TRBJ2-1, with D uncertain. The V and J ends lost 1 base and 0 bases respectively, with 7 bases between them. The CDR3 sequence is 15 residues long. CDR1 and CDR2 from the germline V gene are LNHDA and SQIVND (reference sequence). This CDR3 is CASSIGFSSYNEQFF. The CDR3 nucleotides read TGTGCCAGTAGTATAGGGTTCTCCTCCTACAATGAGCAGTTCTTC.

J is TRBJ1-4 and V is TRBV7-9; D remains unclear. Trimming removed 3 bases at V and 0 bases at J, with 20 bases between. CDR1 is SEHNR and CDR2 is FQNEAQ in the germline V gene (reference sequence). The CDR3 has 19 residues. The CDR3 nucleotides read TGTGCCAGCAGCTTCCCTGCTAATCTAGTGGCCTCAACTAATGAAAAACTGTTTTTT. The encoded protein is CASSFPANLVASTNEKLFF. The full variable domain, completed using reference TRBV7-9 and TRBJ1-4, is DTGVSQNPRHKITKRGQNVTFRCDPISEHNRLYWYRQTLGQGPEFLTYFQNEAQLEKSRLLSDRFSAERPKGSFSTLEIQRTEQGDSAMYLCASSFPANLVASTNEKLFFGSGTQLSVL.

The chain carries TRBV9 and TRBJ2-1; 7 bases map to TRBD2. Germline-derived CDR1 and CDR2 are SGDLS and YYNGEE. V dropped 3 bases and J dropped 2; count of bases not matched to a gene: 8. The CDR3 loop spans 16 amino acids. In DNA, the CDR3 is TGTGCCAGCAGCGCCCCTAGCGGACCAGCCTACAATGAGCAGTTCTTC. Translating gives CASSAPSGPAYNEQFF.

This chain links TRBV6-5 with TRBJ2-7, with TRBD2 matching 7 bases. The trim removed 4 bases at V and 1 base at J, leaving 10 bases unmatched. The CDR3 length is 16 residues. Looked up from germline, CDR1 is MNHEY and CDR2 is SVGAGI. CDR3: CASSSTTGLPSYEQYF. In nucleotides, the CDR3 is TGTGCCAGCAGTTCCACAACGGGACTACCTTCCTACGAGCAGTACTTC.

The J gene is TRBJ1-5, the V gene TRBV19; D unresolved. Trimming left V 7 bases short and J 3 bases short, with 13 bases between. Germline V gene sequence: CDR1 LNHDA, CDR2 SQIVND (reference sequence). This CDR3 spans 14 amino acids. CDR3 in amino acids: CASKVGNFNQPQHF. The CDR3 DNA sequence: TGTGCCAGTAAGGTGGGGAATTTCAATCAGCCCCAGCATTTT. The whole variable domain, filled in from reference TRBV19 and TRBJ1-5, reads DGGITQSPKYLFRKEGQNVTLSCEQNLNHDAMYWYRQDPGQGLRLIYYSQIVNDFQKGDIAEGYSVSREKKESFPLTVTSAQKNPTAFYLCASKVGNFNQPQHFGDGTRLSIL.

DNA of the CDR3: TGTGCCAGCGTAGATAGCACAGATACGCAGTATTTT. Protein: CASVDSTDTQYF. The chain combines TRBV5-4 with TRBJ2-3; D is ambiguous. In germline, CDR1 is SGHNT, CDR2 YYREEE (reference sequence). The CDR3 loop spans 12 amino acids. V shed 7 bases and J shed 0 bases, with 6 bases lying between them.

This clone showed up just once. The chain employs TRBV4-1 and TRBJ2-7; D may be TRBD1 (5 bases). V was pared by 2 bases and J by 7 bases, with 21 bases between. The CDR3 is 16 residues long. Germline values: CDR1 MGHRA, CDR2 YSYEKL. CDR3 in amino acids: CASSQLRVRTTGEQYF. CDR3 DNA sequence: TGCGCCAGCAGCCAACTAAGGGTGCGGACAACTGGGGAGCAGTACTTC.

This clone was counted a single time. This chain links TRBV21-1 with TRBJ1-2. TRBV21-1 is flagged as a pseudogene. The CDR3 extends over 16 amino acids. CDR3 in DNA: TGTGCCAGCAGCCTGAGGCTGGGACGGATCAACTATGGCTACACCTTC. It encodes CASSLRLGRINYGYTF.

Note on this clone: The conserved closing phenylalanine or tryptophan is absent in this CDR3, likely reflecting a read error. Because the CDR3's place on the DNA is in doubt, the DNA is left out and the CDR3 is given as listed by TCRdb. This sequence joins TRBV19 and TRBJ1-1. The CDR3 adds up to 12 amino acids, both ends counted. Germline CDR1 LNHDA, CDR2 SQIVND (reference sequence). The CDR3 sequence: CASSMGTAPNII.

In DNA, the CDR3 is TGTGCCAGCAGCGGGGACAGAGGTTATAGCAATCAGCCCCAGCATTTT. Its translation is CASSGDRGYSNQPQHF. The chain combines TRBV2 with TRBJ1-5, with 7 bases lining up with TRBD1. In germline, CDR1 is SNHLY, CDR2 FYNNEI. Unmatched junction bases numbered 8, after V lost 6 bases and J lost 0 bases. This CDR3 comprises 16 residues.

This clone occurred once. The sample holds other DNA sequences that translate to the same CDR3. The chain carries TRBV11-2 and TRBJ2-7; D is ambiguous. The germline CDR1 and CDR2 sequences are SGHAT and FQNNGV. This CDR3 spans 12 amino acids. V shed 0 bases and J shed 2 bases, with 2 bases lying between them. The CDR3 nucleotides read TGTGCCAGCAGCTTAGACCCCTACGAGCAGTACTTC. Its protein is CASSLDPYEQYF.

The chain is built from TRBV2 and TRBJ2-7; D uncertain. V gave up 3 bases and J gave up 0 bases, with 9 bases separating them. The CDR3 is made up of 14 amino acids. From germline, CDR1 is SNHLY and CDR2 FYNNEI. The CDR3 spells CASSDWADSYEQYF. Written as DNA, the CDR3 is TGTGCCAGCAGTGATTGGGCGGACTCCTACGAGCAGTACTTC.

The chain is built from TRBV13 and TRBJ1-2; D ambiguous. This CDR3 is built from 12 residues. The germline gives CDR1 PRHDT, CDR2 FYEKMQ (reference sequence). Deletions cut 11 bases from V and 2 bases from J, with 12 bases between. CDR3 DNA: TGTGCCGCCCCCAACCCAAACTATGGCTACACCTTC. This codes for CAAPNPNYGYTF.

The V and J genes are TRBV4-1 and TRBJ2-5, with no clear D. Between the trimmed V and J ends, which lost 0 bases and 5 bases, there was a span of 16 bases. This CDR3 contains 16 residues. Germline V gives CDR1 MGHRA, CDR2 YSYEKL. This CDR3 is CASSQEVFGPWETQYF. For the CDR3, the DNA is TGCGCCAGCAGCCAAGAGGTGTTCGGGCCCTGGGAGACCCAGTACTTC.

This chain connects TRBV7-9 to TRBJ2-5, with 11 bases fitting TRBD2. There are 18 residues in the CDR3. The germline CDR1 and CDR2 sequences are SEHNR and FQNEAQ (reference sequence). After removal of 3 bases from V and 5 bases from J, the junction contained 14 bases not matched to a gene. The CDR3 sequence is CASSFSLAGGHRQETQYF. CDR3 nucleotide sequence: TGTGCCAGCAGCTTTTCCCTAGCGGGAGGCCATCGTCAGGAGACCCAGTACTTC.

The CDR3 region has the DNA TGTGCCAGCCTGGGACACCCCAATTTGGATGAGCAGTTCTTC. Its translation: CASLGHPNLDEQFF. The chain recombines TRBV25-1 with TRBJ2-1, with TRBD1 as a possible D gene (6 bases). Germline CDR1 MGHDK, CDR2 SYGVNS. Trimming removed 8 bases from V and 8 bases from J, with 19 bases in between. The CDR3 contains 14 residues. Full variable domain (rest looked up from reference TRBV25-1 and TRBJ2-1): EADIYQTPRYLVIGTGKKITLECSQTMGHDKMYWYQQDPGMELHLIHYSYGVNSTEKGDLSSESTVSRIRTEHFPLTLESARPSHTSQYLCASLGHPNLDEQFFGPGTRLTVL.

CDR3 nucleotide sequence: TGTGCCAGCAGCCAGACTAGCGGGAGAGGGTACGAGCAGTACTTC. Amino acid sequence: CASSQTSGRGYEQYF. The J gene is TRBJ2-7, the V gene TRBV28, with 12 bases lining up with TRBD2. With V trimmed by 6 bases and J by 4 bases, 7 bases remained unmatched. Germline CDR1 reads MDHEN; CDR2 reads SYDVKM. The CDR3 length is 15 residues. Using reference TRBV28 and TRBJ2-7 for the parts outside the CDR3, the full variable domain is DVKVTQSSRYLVKRTGEKVFLECVQDMDHENMFWYRQDPGLGLRLIYFSYDVKMKEKGDIPEGYSVSREKKERFSLILESASTNQTSMYLCASSQTSGRGYEQYFGPGTRLTVT.

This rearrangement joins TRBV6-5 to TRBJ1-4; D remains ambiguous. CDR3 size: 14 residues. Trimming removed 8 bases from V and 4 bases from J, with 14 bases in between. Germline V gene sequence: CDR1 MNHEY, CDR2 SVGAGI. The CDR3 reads CASCPGDLNEKLFF. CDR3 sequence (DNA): TGTGCCAGCTGTCCTGGGGATCTTAATGAAAAACTGTTTTTT.

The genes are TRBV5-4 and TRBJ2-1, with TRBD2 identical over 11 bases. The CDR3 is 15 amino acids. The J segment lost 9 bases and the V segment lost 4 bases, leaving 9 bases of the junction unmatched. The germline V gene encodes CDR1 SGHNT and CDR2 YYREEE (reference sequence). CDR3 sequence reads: CASSMRTSGFGEQFF. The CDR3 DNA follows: TGTGCCAGCAGCATGCGGACTAGCGGGTTCGGTGAGCAGTTCTTC.